This TCR beta chain was retrieved from a study of T cells in Graves' hyperthyroidism and ophthalmopathy. Study results and caveats: From stable hyperthyroidism, ophthalmopathy was separated by a 13 V-J model.

With a duration under 2 months, the hyperthyroidism was newly diagnosed in patients aged 18 to 65. It was uncontrolled infection, other autoimmune disease, pregnancy or lactation that excluded patients. V was clipped by 11 bases and J by 3 bases; unmatched bases: 5. The germline gives CDR1 SNHLY, CDR2 FYNNEI. This CDR3 contains 13 residues. Details on this clonotype: What it recognizes is unknown.

Researchers amplified the TCR beta CDR3 regions from RNA transcripts. The HTBI set primed first-round TCR CDR3 RT-PCR. TCRdb re-called the multiplex PCR reads through MiXCR, storing one row per CDR3 protein. The sample includes 340,000 or so distinct CDR3 sequences, roughly 23% of them seen just once. The chain is built from TRBV2 and TRBJ2-2; 8 bases are a match to TRBD1. The TCR originated in a woman aged 45-65 years with Graves' hyperthyroidism. The sequenced sample consisted of blood. Here the CDR3 reads CAGGQGYTGELFF. CDR3 DNA sequence: TGTGCCGGAGGACAGGGCTACACCGGGGAGCTGTTTTTT.